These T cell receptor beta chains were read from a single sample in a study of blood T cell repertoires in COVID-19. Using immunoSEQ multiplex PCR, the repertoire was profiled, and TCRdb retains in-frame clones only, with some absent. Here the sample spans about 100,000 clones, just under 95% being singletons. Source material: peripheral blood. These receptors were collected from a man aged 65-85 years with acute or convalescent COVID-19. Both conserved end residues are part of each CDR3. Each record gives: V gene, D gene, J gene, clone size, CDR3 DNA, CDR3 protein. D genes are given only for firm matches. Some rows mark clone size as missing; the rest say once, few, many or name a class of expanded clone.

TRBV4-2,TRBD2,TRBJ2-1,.,TGTGCCAGCAGCCAGACCACTAGCGGGAGGGAGCAGTTCTTC,CASSQTTSGREQFF
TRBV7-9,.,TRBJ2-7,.,TGTGCCAGCAGACTTGACGGGGTCTACGAGCAGTACTTC,CASRLDGVYEQYF
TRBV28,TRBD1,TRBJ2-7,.,TGTGCCAGCATTGGAACCGGGACAGGGATCTACGAGCAGTACTTC,CASIGTGTGIYEQYF
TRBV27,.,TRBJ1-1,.,TGTGCCAGCAGTTTGCGGGGCGGGAACACTGAAGCTTTCTTT,CASSLRGGNTEAFF
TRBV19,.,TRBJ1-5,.,TGTGCCAGTAGTATAGTTAGGGGTCTTCGCGGCAATCAGCCCCAGCATTTT,CASSIVRGLRGNQPQHF
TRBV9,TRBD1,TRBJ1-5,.,TGTGCCAGCAGCCTTTACCGGGACAGGGTAATCCAGCCCCAGCATTTT,CASSLYRDRVIQPQHF
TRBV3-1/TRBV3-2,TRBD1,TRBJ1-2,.,TGTGCCAGCAGCCCCACAGGGGGCGATTATGGCTACACCTTC,CASSPTGGDYGYTF
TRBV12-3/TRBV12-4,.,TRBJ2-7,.,TGTGCCAGCAGGGAGACAGCGACCTACGAGCAGTACTTC,CASRETATYEQYF
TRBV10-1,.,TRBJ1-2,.,TGCGCCAGCAGTGATGGCCAGAGACTTGGCTACACCTTC,CASSDGQRLGYTF
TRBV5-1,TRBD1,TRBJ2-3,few,TGCGCCAGCAGCTTGGCGAGGGGGCGGCCAGATACGCAGTATTTT,CASSLARGRPDTQYF
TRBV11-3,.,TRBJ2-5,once,TGTGCCAGCAGTCAACCCACCATAGCCGGGCAAGAGACCCAGTACTTC,CASSQPTIAGQETQYF
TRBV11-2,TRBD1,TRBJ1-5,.,TGTGCCAGCAGCTCCCAAGGGACAGGGAGGGATCAGCCCCAGCATTTT,CASSSQGTGRDQPQHF
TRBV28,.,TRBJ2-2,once,TGTGCCAGCAGTGTCCGCACCGGGGAGCTGTTTTTT,CASSVRTGELFF
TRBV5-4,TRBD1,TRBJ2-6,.,TGTGCCAGCACCCAGGGGGATGGGGCCAACGTCCTGACTTTC,CASTQGDGANVLTF
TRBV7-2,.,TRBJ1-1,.,TGTGCCAGCAGCTCGAGAGCTGAAGCTTTCTTT,CASSSRAEAFF
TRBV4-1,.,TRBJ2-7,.,TGCGCCAGCAGCCAATTCCAGGTTTCCTACGAGCAGTACTTC,CASSQFQVSYEQYF
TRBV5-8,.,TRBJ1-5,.,TGTGCCAGCAGCTTAGGCGGACGGGGGCAGCCCCAGCATTTT,CASSLGGRGQPQHF
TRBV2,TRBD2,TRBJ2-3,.,TGTGCCAGCAGTGAGGACGGGGGGATAGATACGCAGTATTTT,CASSEDGGIDTQYF
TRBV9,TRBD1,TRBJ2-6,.,TGTGCCAGCAGCCCGGGACAGGGGGCCCCCGCTGGGGCCAACGTCCTGACTTTC,CASSPGQGAPAGANVLTF
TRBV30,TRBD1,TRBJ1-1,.,TGTGCCCTAAGGACAGGGGGGGTAGCTGAAGCTTTCTTT,CALRTGGVAEAFF
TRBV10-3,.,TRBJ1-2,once,TGTGCCATCAGTCAGGGTTTTCGGAATGGCTACACCTTC,CAISQGFRNGYTF
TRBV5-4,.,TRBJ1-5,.,TGTGCCAGCAGTACAGGGTTAAATCAGCCCCAGCATTTT,CASSTGLNQPQHF
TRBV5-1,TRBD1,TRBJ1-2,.,TGCGCCAGCAGCTTAGGACAGGGGGACGACTATGGCTACACCTTC,CASSLGQGDDYGYTF
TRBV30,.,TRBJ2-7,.,TGTGCCTGGCCCCGCTGGCCGGGCGAGCAGTACTTC,CAWPRWPGEQYF
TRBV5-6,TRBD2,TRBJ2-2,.,TGTGCCAGCACAACCGGGACTAGCGTTAACACCGGGGAGCTGTTTTTT,CASTTGTSVNTGELFF
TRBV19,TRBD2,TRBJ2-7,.,TGTGCCAGTAGTAGCGGGAGATCCTCCTACGAGCAGTACTTC,CASSSGRSSYEQYF
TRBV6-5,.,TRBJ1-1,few,TGTGCCAGCAGTTACCTAGGAGCGGGGGCGGCCACTGAAGCTTTCTTT,CASSYLGAGAATEAFF
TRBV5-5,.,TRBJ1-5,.,TGTGCCAGCAGCGCAGGAACTCAGCCCCAGCATTTT,CASSAGTQPQHF
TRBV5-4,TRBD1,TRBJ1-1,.,TGTGCCAGCAGCCCGACAGGGGCGTACACTGAAGCTTTCTTT,CASSPTGAYTEAFF
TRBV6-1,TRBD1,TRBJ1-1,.,TGTGCCAGCAGTGAAGAGAAGGGGGCAGGAGCTTTCTTT,CASSEEKGAGAFF
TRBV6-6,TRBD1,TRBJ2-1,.,TGTGCCAGCAGTTACGAACAGGGGGCAATGAAGCAGTTCTTC,CASSYEQGAMKQFF
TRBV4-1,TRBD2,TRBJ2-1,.,TGCGCCAGCAGCCCACGGGTGGGAGGGCCCAATGAGCAGTTCTTC,CASSPRVGGPNEQFF
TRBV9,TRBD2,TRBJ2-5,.,TGTGCCAGCAGCGAGGGACTAGCGGCCAACCAAGAGACCCAGTACTTC,CASSEGLAANQETQYF
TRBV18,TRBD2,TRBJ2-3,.,TGTGCCAGCACAAGGACTAGCGGGGCAGATACGCAGTATTTT,CASTRTSGADTQYF
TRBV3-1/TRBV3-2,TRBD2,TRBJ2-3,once,TGTGCCAGCAGCACCTTCGGACTAGCGGGGGATATGGGCACAGATACGCAGTATTTT,CASSTFGLAGDMGTDTQYF
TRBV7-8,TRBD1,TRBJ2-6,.,TGTGCCAGCAGCTTCCGACCGGGACAGGGAGACTCCGGGGCCAACGTCCTGACTTTC,CASSFRPGQGDSGANVLTF
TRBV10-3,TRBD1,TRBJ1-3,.,TGTGCCACGGGACAGGGTGGGGACACCATATATTTT,CATGQGGDTIYF
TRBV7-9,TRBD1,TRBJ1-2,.,TGTGCCAGCAGCTTGGATCCGGGACAGGGGACCTATGGCTACACCTTC,CASSLDPGQGTYGYTF
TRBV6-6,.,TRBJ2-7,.,TGTGCCAGCAGTTACTCTAGACAGCTTAACTCCTACGAGCAGTACTTC,CASSYSRQLNSYEQYF
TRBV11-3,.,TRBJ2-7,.,TGTGCCAGCAGCCGAACTACAGGCCTACACCTGTACTTC,CASSRTTGLHLYF
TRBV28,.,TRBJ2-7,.,TGTGCCAGCAGTGCCCCAGGGAAAAGCTACGAGCAGTACTTC,CASSAPGKSYEQYF
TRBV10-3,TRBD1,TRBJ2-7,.,TGTGCCATCAGTGAGTCACGGGGGACAGGGGGTAAAGGGGTTCGCGAGCAGTACTTC,CAISESRGTGGKGVREQYF
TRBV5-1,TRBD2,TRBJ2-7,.,TGCGCCAGCAGCTTGGTAAGCGGGAGCGGTGAGCAGTACTTC,CASSLVSGSGEQYF
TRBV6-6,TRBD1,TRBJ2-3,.,TGTGCCAGCAGTTCTTCCGGGACAGGGACAGATACGCAGTATTTT,CASSSSGTGTDTQYF
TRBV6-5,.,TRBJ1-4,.,TGTGCCAGCAGACCCCGACAGGCTCATGAAAAACTGTTTTTT,CASRPRQAHEKLFF
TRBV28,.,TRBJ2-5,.,TGTGCCAGCAGTTGGACAGTGGGTGGGGAGACCCAGTACTTC,CASSWTVGGETQYF
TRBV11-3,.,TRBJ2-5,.,TGTGCCAGCAGCTTAGATGGTAGCCGGGAGACCCAGTACTTC,CASSLDGSRETQYF
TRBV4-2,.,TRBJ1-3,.,TGTGCCAGCAGCCAAGTTTTCGGGGAAGGTGGAAACACCATATATTTT,CASSQVFGEGGNTIYF
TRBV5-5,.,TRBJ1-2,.,TGTGCCAGCAGCTATTCAGGGGCGGATGGCTACACCTTC,CASSYSGADGYTF
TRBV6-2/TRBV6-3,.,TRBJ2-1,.,TGTGCCAGCAGTTACCAACACCGGGACTCCGAACGACGGGCCTACAATGAGCAGTTCTTC,CASSYQHRDSERRAYNEQFF
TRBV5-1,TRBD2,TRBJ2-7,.,TGCGCCAGCAGCCCTTCGGGCGGGAGGTCCCCCTACGAGCAGTACTTC,CASSPSGGRSPYEQYF
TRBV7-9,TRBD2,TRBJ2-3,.,TGTGCCAGCAGCCCCCTGGGCGGGAGCTCAGATACGCAGTATTTT,CASSPLGGSSDTQYF
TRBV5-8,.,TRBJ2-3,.,TGTGCCAGCAGCTTTTTAGGAGGGATCACAGATACGCAGTATTTT,CASSFLGGITDTQYF
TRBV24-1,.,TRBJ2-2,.,TGTGCCACCAGTGTCGGTTTCACCGGGGAGCTGTTTTTT,CATSVGFTGELFF
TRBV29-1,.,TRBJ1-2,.,TGCAGCGTTGAATATGGGGGCGGCGGTTATGGCTACACCTTC,CSVEYGGGGYGYTF
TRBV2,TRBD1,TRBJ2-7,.,TGTGCCAGCAGCAACGGCGGACAGGGGTCCTACGAGCAGTACTTC,CASSNGGQGSYEQYF
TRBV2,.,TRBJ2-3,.,TGTGCCAGCACCCGTCTACAGGGCCGGCGCACAGATACGCAGTATTTT,CASTRLQGRRTDTQYF
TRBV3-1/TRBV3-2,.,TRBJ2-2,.,TGTGCCAGCAGCCCCCTTTGGCGGGACACCGGGGAGCTGTTTTTT,CASSPLWRDTGELFF
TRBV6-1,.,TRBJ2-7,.,TGTGCCAGCAGTGAAGCTTGGGCTGACTACGAGCAGTACTTC,CASSEAWADYEQYF
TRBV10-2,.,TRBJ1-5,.,TGCGCCAGCAGTGAGTCGGGGAGTCATCAGCCCCAGCATTTT,CASSESGSHQPQHF